This section outlines one T cell receptor (beta chain) sequence together with its context. Its target is not known. This record comes from a study of response to subunit inactivated influenza vaccine. Study-level points and caveats: The authors offered the suggestion that each seasonal influenza vaccination recruits few new T cells.

One entry per CDR3 protein results from TCRdb running MiXCR on the RT-PCR reads. The sample has about 520,000 distinct CDR3 sequences; about 25% are singletons. CDR3 length: 14 residues. With 3 bases removed from V and 4 bases from J, the gap between germline ends came to 10 bases. In germline, CDR1 is DFQATT, CDR2 SNEGSKA (reference sequence). The receptor was isolated from a man aged 50 to 60 who received an inactivated influenza vaccine. V is TRBV20-1 and J is TRBJ1-6; D perhaps matches TRBD1 (6 bases). The sample in question was CD4+ T cells sorted from PBMCs, obtained roughly 5 days after vaccination. The chain's CDR3 is CSASIGQYNSPLHF. The CDR3 bases are TGCAGTGCTAGCATCGGACAGTATAATTCACCCCTCCACTTT.